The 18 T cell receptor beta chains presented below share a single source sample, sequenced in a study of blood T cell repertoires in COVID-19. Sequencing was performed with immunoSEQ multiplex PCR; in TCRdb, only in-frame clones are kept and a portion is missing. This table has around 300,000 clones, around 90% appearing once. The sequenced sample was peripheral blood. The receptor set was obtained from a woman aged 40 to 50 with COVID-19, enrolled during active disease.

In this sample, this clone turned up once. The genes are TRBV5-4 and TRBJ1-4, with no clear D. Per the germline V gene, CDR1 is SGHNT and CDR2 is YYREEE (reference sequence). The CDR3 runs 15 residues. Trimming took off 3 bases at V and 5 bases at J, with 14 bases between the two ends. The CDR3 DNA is TGTGCCAGCAGCTCCGCGGGGAGCTACAATGAAAAACTGTTTTTT. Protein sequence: CASSSAGSYNEKLFF.

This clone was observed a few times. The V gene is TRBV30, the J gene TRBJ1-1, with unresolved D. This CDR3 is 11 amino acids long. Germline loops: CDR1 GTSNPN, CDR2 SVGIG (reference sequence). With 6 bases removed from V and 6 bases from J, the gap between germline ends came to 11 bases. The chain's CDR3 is CACSVAPEAFF. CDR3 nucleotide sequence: TGTGCCTGCTCGGTAGCGCCTGAAGCTTTCTTT.

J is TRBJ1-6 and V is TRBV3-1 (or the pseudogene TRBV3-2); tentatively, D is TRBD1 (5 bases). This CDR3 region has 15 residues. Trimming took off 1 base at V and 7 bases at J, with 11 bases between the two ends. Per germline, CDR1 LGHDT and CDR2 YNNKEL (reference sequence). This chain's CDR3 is CASSQVGAGNSPLHF. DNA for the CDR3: TGTGCCAGCAGCCAAGTAGGGGCAGGCAATTCACCCCTCCACTTT.

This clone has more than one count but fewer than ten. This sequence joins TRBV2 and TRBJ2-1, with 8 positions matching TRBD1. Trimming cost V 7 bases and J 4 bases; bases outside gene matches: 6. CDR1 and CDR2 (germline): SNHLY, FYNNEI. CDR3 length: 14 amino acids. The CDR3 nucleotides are TGTGCCAGCAATAGGGACAGGCCATACAATGAGCAGTTCTTC. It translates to CASNRDRPYNEQFF.

In DNA form, the CDR3 reads TGTGCCAGCAGCTTTAGCGGGACCGCCGACGAGCAGTACTTC. Translating gives CASSFSGTADEQYF. The rearrangement links TRBV7-9 to TRBJ2-7; 8 positions match TRBD2. Germline V gives CDR1 SEHNR, CDR2 FQNEAQ (reference sequence). CDR3 length: 14 residues. The V segment lost 3 bases and the J segment 5 bases; nucleotides outside the gene matches: 6.

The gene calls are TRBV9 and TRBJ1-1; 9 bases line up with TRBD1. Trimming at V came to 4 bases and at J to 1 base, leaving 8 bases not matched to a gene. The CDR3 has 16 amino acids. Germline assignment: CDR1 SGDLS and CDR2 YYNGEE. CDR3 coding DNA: TGTGCCAGCAGCCCCCGAGGACAGGGGTGGAACACTGAAGCTTTCTTT. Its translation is CASSPRGQGWNTEAFF. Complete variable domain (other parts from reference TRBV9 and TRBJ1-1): DSGVTQTPKHLITATGQRVTLRCSPRSGDLSVYWYQQSLDQGLQFLIQYYNGEERAKGNILERFSAQQFPDLHSELNLSSLELGDSALYFCASSPRGQGWNTEAFFGQGTRLTVV.

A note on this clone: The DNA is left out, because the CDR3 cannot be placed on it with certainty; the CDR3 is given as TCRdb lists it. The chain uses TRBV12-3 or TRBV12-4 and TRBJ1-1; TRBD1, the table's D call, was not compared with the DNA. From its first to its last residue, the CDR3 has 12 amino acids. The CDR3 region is CASSWAWGTRFF.

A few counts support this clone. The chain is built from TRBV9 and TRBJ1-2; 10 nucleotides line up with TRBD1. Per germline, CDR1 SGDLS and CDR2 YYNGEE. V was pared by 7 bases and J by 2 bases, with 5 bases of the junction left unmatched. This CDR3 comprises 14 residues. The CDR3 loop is CASEPGQGNYGYTF. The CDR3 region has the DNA TGTGCCAGCGAACCGGGACAGGGGAACTATGGCTACACCTTC.

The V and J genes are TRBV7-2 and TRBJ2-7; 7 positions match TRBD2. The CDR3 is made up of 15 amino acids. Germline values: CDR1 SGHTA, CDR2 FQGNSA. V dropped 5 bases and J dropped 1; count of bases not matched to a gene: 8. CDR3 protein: CASSLSGTTSYEQYF. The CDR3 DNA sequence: TGTGCCAGCAGCCTGTCCGGGACTACTTCCTACGAGCAGTACTTC. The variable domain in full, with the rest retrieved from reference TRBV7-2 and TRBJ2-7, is GAGVSQSPSNKVTEKGKDVELRCDPISGHTALYWYRQSLGQGLEFLIYFQGNSAPDKSGLPSDRFSAERTGGSVSTLTIQRTQQEDSAVYLCASSLSGTTSYEQYFGPGTRLTVT.

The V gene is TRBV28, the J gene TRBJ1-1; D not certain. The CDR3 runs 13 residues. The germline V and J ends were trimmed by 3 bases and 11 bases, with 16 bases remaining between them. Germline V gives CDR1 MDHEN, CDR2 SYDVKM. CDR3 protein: CASSFSDWGLAFF. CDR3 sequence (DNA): TGTGCCAGCAGTTTTTCGGACTGGGGTTTGGCTTTCTTT. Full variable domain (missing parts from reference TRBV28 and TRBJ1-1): DVKVTQSSRYLVKRTGEKVFLECVQDMDHENMFWYRQDPGLGLRLIYFSYDVKMKEKGDIPEGYSVSREKKERFSLILESASTNQTSMYLCASSFSDWGLAFFGQGTRLTVV.

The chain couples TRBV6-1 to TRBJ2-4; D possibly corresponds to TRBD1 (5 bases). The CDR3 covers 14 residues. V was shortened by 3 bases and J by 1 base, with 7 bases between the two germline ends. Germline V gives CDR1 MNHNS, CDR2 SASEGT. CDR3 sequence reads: CASSDRGAKNIQYF. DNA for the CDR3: TGTGCCAGCAGTGATAGGGGTGCCAAAAACATTCAGTACTTC.

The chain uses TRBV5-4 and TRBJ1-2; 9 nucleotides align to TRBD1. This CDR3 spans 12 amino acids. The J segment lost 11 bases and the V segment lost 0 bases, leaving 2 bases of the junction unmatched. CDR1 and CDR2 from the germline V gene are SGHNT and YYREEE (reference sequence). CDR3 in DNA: TGTGCCAGCAGCTTGGTGACAGGGGGGTACACCTTC. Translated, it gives CASSLVTGGYTF.

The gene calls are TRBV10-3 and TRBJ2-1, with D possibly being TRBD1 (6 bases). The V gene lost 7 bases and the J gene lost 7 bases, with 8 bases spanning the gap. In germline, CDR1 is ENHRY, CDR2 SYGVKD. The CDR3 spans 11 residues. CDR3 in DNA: TGTGCCATCAACAGGGCTAATGAGCAGTTCTTC. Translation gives CAINRANEQFF.

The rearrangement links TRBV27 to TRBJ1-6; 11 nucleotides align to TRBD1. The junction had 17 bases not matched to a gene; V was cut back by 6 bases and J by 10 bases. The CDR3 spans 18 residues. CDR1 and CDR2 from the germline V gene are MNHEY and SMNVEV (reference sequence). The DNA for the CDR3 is TGTGCCAGCAGCTTGGGGGGGACAGGGGGTCTCGGGAGCTCACCCCTCCACTTT. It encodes CASSLGGTGGLGSSPLHF.

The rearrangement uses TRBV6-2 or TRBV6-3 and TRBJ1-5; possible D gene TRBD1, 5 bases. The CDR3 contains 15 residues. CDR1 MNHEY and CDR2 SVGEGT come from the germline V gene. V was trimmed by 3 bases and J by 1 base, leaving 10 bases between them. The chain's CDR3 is CASSYSRQSNQPQHF. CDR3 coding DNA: TGTGCCAGCAGTTATTCCAGACAGAGCAATCAGCCCCAGCATTTT.

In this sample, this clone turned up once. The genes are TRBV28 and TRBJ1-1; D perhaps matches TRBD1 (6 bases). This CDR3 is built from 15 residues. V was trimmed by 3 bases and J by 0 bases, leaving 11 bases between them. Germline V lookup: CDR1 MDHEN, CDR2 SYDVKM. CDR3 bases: TGTGCCAGCAGTTTGGGGGGGACATTGAACACTGAAGCTTTCTTT. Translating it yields CASSLGGTLNTEAFF.

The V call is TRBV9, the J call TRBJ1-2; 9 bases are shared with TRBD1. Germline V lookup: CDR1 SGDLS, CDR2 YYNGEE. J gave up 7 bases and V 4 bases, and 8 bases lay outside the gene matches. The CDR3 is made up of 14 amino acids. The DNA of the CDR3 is TGTGCCAGCAGCCCGCGACAGGGGGAGGTTGGCTACACCTTC. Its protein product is CASSPRQGEVGYTF.

CDR3 in DNA: TGTGCCAGCCGAGCAGGGACTAGCGTCAATGAGCAGTTCTTC. Its protein is CASRAGTSVNEQFF. This chain connects TRBV27 to TRBJ2-1; the match to TRBD2 covers 10 bases. The CDR3 is made up of 14 amino acids. The germline V gene has CDR1 MNHEY and CDR2 SMNVEV (reference sequence). Unmatched junction bases numbered 7, after V lost 8 bases and J lost 6 bases.